The rows below give T cell receptor beta chains drawn from one sample of a study of cytomegalovirus exposure and HLA in healthy donors. Profiling relied on immunoSEQ multiplex PCR, and the TCRdb table lists in-frame clones only, not all of them. The sample shows roughly 200,000 clones, approximately 80% of them seen only once. The material sequenced was PBMCs. These receptors were taken from a man aged 25 to 45 in good health and CMV-seronegative. Each CDR3 is given with its conserved first and last residue. The size field is filled for only some rows; it gives once, few, many or a size class.

v_call: TRBV2; clone_size: .; j_call: TRBJ1-5; cdr3_aa: CASSAGHFSNQPQHF
v_call: TRBV4-2; clone_size: .; j_call: TRBJ2-3; cdr3_aa: CASSPRFAGTDTQYF
v_call: TRBV27; clone_size: .; j_call: TRBJ1-6; cdr3_aa: CASSFGNSPLHF
v_call: TRBV5-6; clone_size: .; j_call: TRBJ2-5; cdr3_aa: CASSLGLAGGGETQYF
v_call: TRBV5-5; clone_size: .; j_call: TRBJ2-2; cdr3_aa: CASSLVLGIPGELFF
v_call: TRBV18; clone_size: .; j_call: TRBJ1-3; cdr3_aa: CASSPFSHTTSGNTIYF
v_call: TRBV19; clone_size: .; j_call: TRBJ2-7; cdr3_aa: CASSIRLADEQYF
v_call: TRBV5-6; clone_size: .; j_call: TRBJ2-7; cdr3_aa: CASSLEGIRDFYEQYF
v_call: TRBV12-5; clone_size: few; j_call: TRBJ2-2; cdr3_aa: CASGWAPGTGGPPGTGELFF
v_call: TRBV5-1; clone_size: .; j_call: TRBJ2-5; cdr3_aa: CASRASGATETQYF
v_call: TRBV7-2; clone_size: few; j_call: TRBJ2-7; cdr3_aa: CASSLVGGLAGGIIDEQYF
v_call: TRBV2; clone_size: .; j_call: TRBJ1-5; cdr3_aa: CASSVRGNQPQHF
v_call: TRBV6-6; clone_size: few; j_call: TRBJ2-7; cdr3_aa: CASSYSTGNEQYF
v_call: TRBV4-2; clone_size: few; j_call: TRBJ2-1; cdr3_aa: CASSQELGTSLDEQFF
v_call: TRBV28; clone_size: few; j_call: TRBJ2-1; cdr3_aa: CASSFGTDYNEQFF
v_call: TRBV9; clone_size: .; j_call: TRBJ2-1; cdr3_aa: CASSVAWGGEQFF
v_call: TRBV5-4; clone_size: .; j_call: TRBJ2-7; cdr3_aa: CASSYGTGSYEQYF
v_call: TRBV9; clone_size: .; j_call: .; cdr3_aa: CASSVNWEHYEQYF
v_call: TRBV9; clone_size: .; j_call: TRBJ2-5; cdr3_aa: CASSPSSGGLKETQYF
v_call: TRBV6-5; clone_size: .; j_call: TRBJ1-2; cdr3_aa: CATNIGRGGGYGYTF
v_call: TRBV6-1; clone_size: .; j_call: TRBJ2-7; cdr3_aa: CASSEWESMSYEQYF
v_call: TRBV5-4; clone_size: few; j_call: TRBJ1-2; cdr3_aa: CASSPGQGNYGYTF
v_call: TRBV18; clone_size: .; j_call: TRBJ2-7; cdr3_aa: CASSPLGKGGHPEQYF